The 31 T cell receptor beta chains below come from one sample, sequenced in a study of somatic mutations in cytotoxic T cells in rheumatoid arthritis. Method: immunoSEQ multiplex PCR; TCRdb's copy keeps in-frame clones and lacks some. The top ten clones hold approximately 19% of a sample with about 18,000 clones, about 80% of them seen once. The sequenced sample consisted of CD8+ T cells sorted from blood. These receptors originate from an adult with rheumatoid arthritis.

V and J are TRBV4-1 and TRBJ1-1, with a weak D call TRBD1 (5 bases). Trimming took 3 bases from V and 5 from J, leaving 10 bases between them. Germline values: CDR1 MGHRA, CDR2 YSYEKL. The CDR3 contains 13 residues. The CDR3 nucleotides read TGCGCCAGCAGCCACACAGGTTGGACTGAAGCTTTCTTT. It yields the protein CASSHTGWTEAFF.

V gene TRBV27 combines with J gene TRBJ1-1; D unclear. The CDR3 contains 15 residues. CDR1 and CDR2 from the germline V gene are MNHEY and SMNVEV (reference sequence). V was trimmed by 5 bases and J by 0 bases, leaving 13 bases between them. The CDR3: CASSQDPAVNTEAFF. The CDR3 DNA is TGTGCCAGCAGTCAAGATCCAGCCGTGAACACTGAAGCTTTCTTT.

The genes are TRBV5-1 and TRBJ1-2; no reliable D call. V was clipped by 5 bases and J by 8 bases, with 10 bases between them. CDR3 length: 11 residues. Per germline, CDR1 SGHRS and CDR2 YFSETQ. The CDR3 coding sequence is TGCGCCAGCAGTAAGGGCGAGGGCTACACCTTC. Its translation: CASSKGEGYTF.

The V and J genes are TRBV28 and TRBJ2-1, with 7 bases lining up with TRBD2. The CDR3 contains 18 residues. The trim removed 3 bases at V and 4 bases at J, leaving 15 bases unmatched. CDR1 and CDR2 (germline): MDHEN, SYDVKM. The CDR3 spells CASSFPSSGGSQYNEQFF. The CDR3 nucleotides read TGTGCCAGCAGTTTCCCTTCCTCGGGCGGGAGCCAGTACAATGAGCAGTTCTTC.

V and J are TRBV15 and TRBJ1-5; D remains unclear. The length of the CDR3 is 18 residues. Germline V gene sequence: CDR1 LNHNV, CDR2 YYDKDF (reference sequence). The V and J ends lost 0 bases and 0 bases respectively, with 15 bases between them. CDR3: CATSRERYLDGSNQPQHF. Here the CDR3 DNA reads TGTGCCACCAGCAGAGAACGTTACCTGGACGGTAGCAATCAGCCCCAGCATTTT.

This clone turned up a few times. This chain joins TRBV4-1 and TRBJ1-2, with 7 bases fitting TRBD1. Germline CDR1 MGHRA, CDR2 YSYEKL. With V trimmed by 0 bases and J by 8 bases, 9 bases remained unmatched. The CDR3 runs to 15 residues. CDR3 nucleotides: TGCGCCAGCAGCCAAGAACGGACAGGCTTCGAAGGCTACACCTTC. Protein product: CASSQERTGFEGYTF.

The chain recombines TRBV25-1 with TRBJ2-2; D might be TRBD1 or TRBD2, each matching 5 bases. CDR1 is MGHDK and CDR2 is SYGVNS in the germline V gene. Trimming took off 3 bases at V and 8 bases at J, with 10 bases between the two ends. CDR3 length equals 13 residues. The CDR3 coding sequence is TGTGCCAGCAGTGAGAGGGGAGCGGGGGAGCTGTTTTTT. It translates to CASSERGAGELFF.

The CDR3 region has the DNA TGTGCCAGCAGGGATGGGGCCACCGGGGAGCTGTTTTTT. It is translated as CASRDGATGELFF. The gene calls are TRBV7-9 and TRBJ2-2, with D maybe TRBD1 (5 bases). The CDR3 consists of 13 residues. V lost 6 bases and J lost 4, with 9 bases in between. The germline V gene has CDR1 SEHNR and CDR2 FQNEAQ (reference sequence).

The rearrangement joins TRBV11-3 to TRBJ2-1, with 8 bases identical to TRBD2. Unmatched junction bases numbered 12, after V lost 7 bases and J lost 7 bases. Germline V gene lookup returns CDR1 SGHNT and CDR2 YENEEA. The CDR3 has 15 residues. Here the CDR3 DNA reads TGTGCCAGCACCGAGGGGGGTAGCGGGAATAATGAGCAGTTCTTC. The encoded protein is CASTEGGSGNNEQFF.

V and J are TRBV7-8 and TRBJ1-6; D remains ambiguous. CDR1 and CDR2 (germline): SGHVS, FQNEAQ. The germline V and J ends were trimmed by 5 bases and 6 bases, with 14 bases remaining between them. This CDR3 comprises 15 residues. The DNA of the CDR3 is TGTGCCAGCAGCCCCGGGAGAGCTGTTAATTCACCCCTCCACTTT. It translates to CASSPGRAVNSPLHF.

This chain links TRBV5-6 with TRBJ1-1; possibly TRBD1 for D (5 bases). The CDR3 covers 13 residues. V lost 5 bases, J lost 4 bases, and 12 bases lay in between. Germline assignment: CDR1 SGHDT and CDR2 YYEEEE. The CDR3: CASRKRGRTEAFF. The CDR3 region has the DNA TGTGCCAGCAGGAAACGGGGACGCACTGAAGCTTTCTTT.

V gene TRBV5-4 combines with J gene TRBJ2-7, with a tentative D call TRBD2 (5 bases). Trimming cost V 0 bases and J 10 bases, with 20 bases left between them. The CDR3 loop spans 15 amino acids. CDR1 is SGHNT, CDR2 YYREEE, per germline (reference sequence). This chain's CDR3 is CASSLALGLGMEQYF. The CDR3 nucleotides are TGTGCCAGCAGCTTGGCACTAGGACTGGGGATGGAACAGTACTTC.

This clone was detected only once. This CDR3 is CASSLDRGSYNEQFF. CDR3 coding DNA: TGTGCCAGCAGCTTAGATAGGGGGTCCTACAATGAGCAGTTCTTC. The gene calls are TRBV11-1 and TRBJ2-1, with D possibly TRBD1 on 6 matching bases. Trimming left V 1 base short and J 1 base short, with 8 bases between. Germline CDR1 reads SGHAT; CDR2 reads FQDESV (reference sequence). This CDR3 contains 15 residues.

This chain links TRBV19 with TRBJ2-1; 9 bases fit TRBD2. The V segment lost 3 bases and the J segment 6 bases; nucleotides outside the gene matches: 9. Germline CDR1 is LNHDA and CDR2 is SQIVND (reference sequence). The CDR3 is 16 residues long. CDR3 DNA: TGTGCCAGTAGTATGGGCGGGAGGGCCTTCCGCAATGAGCAGTTCTTC. It yields the protein CASSMGGRAFRNEQFF.

The V call is TRBV4-1, the J call TRBJ2-1; D not resolved. Trimming removed 4 bases from V and 4 bases from J, with 8 bases in between. The length of the CDR3 is 13 residues. In germline, CDR1 is MGHRA, CDR2 YSYEKL. The CDR3 coding sequence is TGCGCCAGCAGCCCCGGTCGGTACAATGAGCAGTTCTTC. This codes for CASSPGRYNEQFF.

This chain joins TRBV27 and TRBJ2-2; maybe TRBD2 (7 bases). V was shortened by 7 bases and J by 5 bases, with 20 bases between the two germline ends. CDR3 length: 16 residues. CDR1 is MNHEY, CDR2 SMNVEV, per germline (reference sequence). The CDR3 DNA follows: TGTGCCAGCAAGACTTGGGGGGGCGCGGGGACCGGGGAGCTGTTTTTT. Protein sequence: CASKTWGGAGTGELFF.

The chain employs TRBV12-5 and TRBJ2-5; 8 nucleotides align to TRBD2. V lost 1 base, J lost 4 bases, and 2 bases stayed unmatched. The CDR3 runs 14 residues. The germline CDR1 and CDR2 sequences are LGHNT and FRNRAP. The CDR3 DNA reads as TGTGCTAGTGGTTTGGAAAGCGGGAGAGAGACCCAGTACTTC. Its protein product is CASGLESGRETQYF.

This rearrangement joins TRBV2 to TRBJ1-5, with 8 positions matching TRBD1. CDR1 is SNHLY and CDR2 is FYNNEI in the germline V gene. This CDR3 is built from 14 residues. V shed 8 bases and J 4 bases; nucleotides not matched to a gene: 7. For the CDR3, the DNA is TGTGCCAGCCAGACAGGGGTCGGGAATCAGCCCCAGCATTTT. Translated, it gives CASQTGVGNQPQHF.

This chain links TRBV11-1 with TRBJ2-3, with TRBD1 matching over 8 bases. The germline gives CDR1 SGHAT, CDR2 FQDESV (reference sequence). The CDR3 has 16 amino acids. The ends lost 5 bases at V and 6 bases at J; junction bases unmatched: 13. CDR3 coding DNA: TGTGCCAGCAGCCTAGAACCGGGACAGGTGTTGGATACGCAGTATTTT. Translation: CASSLEPGQVLDTQYF.

This chain connects TRBV4-2 to TRBJ2-5; the D is unclear. V was pared by 0 bases and J by 2 bases, with 13 bases between. Germline V gene lookup returns CDR1 LGHNA and CDR2 YNFKEQ. CDR3 size: 16 residues. DNA of the CDR3: TGTGCCAGCAGCCAAGATCACCTCCTCATACAAGAGACCCAGTACTTC. Its protein is CASSQDHLLIQETQYF.

This clone was detected a few times. J is TRBJ2-2 and V is TRBV30; no clear D gene. The V end was cut by 8 bases, the J end by 5 bases, with 15 bases between. The CDR3 contains 13 residues. Germline CDR1 reads GTSNPN; CDR2 reads SVGIG (reference sequence). CDR3 protein: CAGIKSTTGELFF. The CDR3, as DNA: TGTGCCGGAATAAAAAGCACTACCGGGGAGCTGTTTTTT.

The V gene is TRBV11-1, the J gene TRBJ2-1; 11 bases are shared with TRBD2. The V gene end was trimmed by 5 bases and the J gene end by 5 bases; junction bases not matched to a gene: 5. CDR3 length equals 15 residues. Per the germline V gene, CDR1 is SGHAT and CDR2 is FQDESV (reference sequence). CDR3 nucleotide sequence: TGTGCCAGCAGCCCCACTAGCGGGGGTCACAATGAGCAGTTCTTC. The encoded protein is CASSPTSGGHNEQFF.

Only a few counts were recorded for this clone. The chain carries TRBV27 and TRBJ1-4; possible D gene TRBD1, 6 bases. Germline CDR1 MNHEY, CDR2 SMNVEV (reference sequence). This CDR3 spans 14 amino acids. Deletions cut 3 bases from V and 11 bases from J, with 16 bases between. CDR3 DNA: TGTGCCAGCAGTTTCACCCCGAGGGGGGAGAAACTGTTTTTT. This codes for CASSFTPRGEKLFF.

The chain couples TRBV6-5 to TRBJ1-6; tentatively, D is TRBD1 (5 bases). Trimming removed 0 bases from V and 7 bases from J, with 10 bases in between. This CDR3 is built from 15 residues. Germline V gene data show CDR1 as MNHEY and CDR2 as SVGAGI. The CDR3 DNA reads as TGTGCCAGCAGTTACTCGTTAGGGACGAATTCACCCCTCCACTTT. It translates to CASSYSLGTNSPLHF.

V usage is TRBV19 and J usage is TRBJ1-4; TRBD1 might be the D (5 bases). Trimming removed 6 bases at V and 5 bases at J, with 10 bases between. Germline assignment: CDR1 LNHDA and CDR2 SQIVND (reference sequence). The CDR3 is 13 amino acids. CDR3 in amino acids: CASRPGGNEKLFF. CDR3 DNA: TGTGCCAGTAGGCCGGGGGGAAATGAAAAACTGTTTTTT.

The gene calls are TRBV9 and TRBJ2-1, with D unclear. This CDR3 has 16 residues. V lost 0 bases and J 2 bases, leaving 12 bases between the germline ends. Germline assignment: CDR1 SGDLS and CDR2 YYNGEE. This CDR3 reads CASSVEAGGPYNEQFF. The DNA for the CDR3 is TGTGCCAGCAGCGTAGAAGCTGGTGGTCCCTACAATGAGCAGTTCTTC.

The chain is built from TRBV13 and TRBJ1-6; tentative D call: TRBD1 (6 bases). Trimming removed 0 bases from V and 5 bases from J, with 11 bases in between. Looked up from germline, CDR1 is PRHDT and CDR2 is FYEKMQ (reference sequence). There are 16 residues in the CDR3. This chain's CDR3 is CASSLGGTQNNSPLHF. The CDR3 DNA sequence: TGTGCCAGCAGCTTAGGCGGGACACAAAATAATTCACCCCTCCACTTT. The whole variable domain, remainder taken from reference TRBV13 and TRBJ1-6, is AAGVIQSPRHLIKEKRETATLKCYPIPRHDTVYWYQQGPGQDPQFLISFYEKMQSDKGSIPDRFSAQQFSDYHSELNMSSLELGDSALYFCASSLGGTQNNSPLHFGNGTRLTVT.

The chain links TRBV29-1 to TRBJ2-2, with a tentative D call TRBD2 (6 bases). The CDR3 sequence is 11 residues long. V was clipped by 6 bases and J by 6 bases, with 8 bases between them. The germline CDR1 and CDR2 sequences are SQVTM and ANQGSEA. CDR3 region: CSVTGAGELFF. CDR3 sequence (DNA): TGCAGCGTCACGGGGGCCGGGGAGCTGTTTTTT.

As for this clone: The junction departs from the called germline gene at one end, perhaps through a read error. The chain uses TRBV7-7 and TRBJ2-5; D perhaps matches TRBD1 (6 bases). The length of the CDR3 is 14 residues. From germline, CDR1 is SSHAT and CDR2 FNYEAQ (reference sequence). The CDR3: CASSYTGSEETQYF. CDR3 bases: TGTGCTAGCAGCTATACAGGGTCGGAAGAGACCCAGTACTTC. Together with reference TRBV7-7 and TRBJ2-5, the CDR3 gives the full variable domain: GAGVSQSPRYKVTKRGQDVTLRCDPISSHATLYWYQQALGQGPEFLTYFNYEAQPDKSGLPSDRFSAERPEGSISTLTIQRTEQRDSAMYRCASSYTGSEETQYFGPGTRLLVL.

The rearrangement joins TRBV10-3 to TRBJ2-3; D is ambiguous. Trimming shortened V by 6 bases and J by 0 bases, and 13 bases separated the two germline ends. Germline-derived CDR1 and CDR2 are ENHRY and SYGVKD. The CDR3 is made up of 15 amino acids. CDR3 sequence (DNA): TGTGCCATCAGCCCCTTACAACCTAGCACAGATACGCAGTATTTT. Translation: CAISPLQPSTDTQYF.

The rearrangement links TRBV7-8 to TRBJ1-1; 7 bases align to TRBD1. Germline CDR1 is SGHVS and CDR2 is FQNEAQ. After removal of 4 bases from V and 2 bases from J, the junction contained 4 bases not matched to a gene. The CDR3 runs 14 residues. CDR3 in DNA: TGTGCCAGCAGCTCATGGGACAGCAACACTGAAGCTTTCTTT. Translation gives CASSSWDSNTEAFF. The entire variable domain, with the rest obtained from reference TRBV7-8 and TRBJ1-1, is as follows: GAGVSQSPRYKVAKRGQDVALRCDPISGHVSLFWYQQALGQGPEFLTYFQNEAQLDKSGLPSDRFFAERPEGSVSTLKIQRTQQEDSAVYLCASSSWDSNTEAFFGQGTRLTVV.